Following are 15 T cell receptor beta chains from one sample sequenced in a study of blood T cell repertoires in COVID-19. Using immunoSEQ multiplex PCR, the repertoire was profiled, and TCRdb retains in-frame clones only, with some absent. The repertoire holds hundreds of thousands of clones, with approximately 80% as singletons. Sequences were obtained from PBMCs or T cells enriched from blood (not recorded which). The receptors were gathered from a man younger than 40 with acute COVID-19.

V usage is TRBV19 and J usage is TRBJ2-7; 8 bases agree with TRBD1. Germline CDR1 LNHDA, CDR2 SQIVND (reference sequence). This CDR3 is built from 13 residues. The junction had 6 bases not matched to a gene; V was cut back by 6 bases and J by 5 bases. This chain's CDR3 is CASRSDRGHEQYF. The CDR3 nucleotides are TGTGCCAGTAGATCCGACAGGGGCCACGAGCAGTACTTC.

The chain is built from TRBV19 and TRBJ2-1; 7 nucleotides line up with TRBD1. Germline-derived CDR1 and CDR2 are LNHDA and SQIVND (reference sequence). CDR3 size: 14 residues. The J segment lost 7 bases and the V segment lost 4 bases, leaving 7 bases of the junction unmatched. The CDR3 nucleotides read TGTGCCAGTAGTAGAGATCCACAGGGGAATGAGCAGTTCTTC. Protein product: CASSRDPQGNEQFF.

This chain uses TRBV28 with TRBJ2-7, with 8 bases that match TRBD1. The CDR3 is 14 residues long. V was pared by 2 bases and J by 5 bases, with 5 bases of the junction left unmatched. Germline CDR1 reads MDHEN; CDR2 reads SYDVKM. CDR3: CASSLPGQGNEQYF. The CDR3 bases are TGTGCCAGCAGTTTACCAGGACAGGGCAACGAGCAGTACTTC.

The V and J genes are TRBV11-3 and TRBJ2-3, with 12 bases aligning to TRBD2. V dropped 4 bases and J dropped 4; count of bases not matched to a gene: 3. The CDR3 covers 15 residues. Germline CDR1 and CDR2: SGHNT and YENEEA. The CDR3 here is CASSSGLAGPDTQYF. In nucleotides, the CDR3 is TGTGCCAGCAGCTCGGGACTAGCGGGCCCAGATACGCAGTATTTT.

This clone was counted between two and nine times. The chain uses TRBV15 and TRBJ2-3; D unresolved. This CDR3 has 15 residues. Germline V CDR1 and CDR2: LNHNV, YYDKDF (reference sequence). Trimming took 0 bases from V and 6 from J, leaving 13 bases between them. For the CDR3, the DNA is TGTGCCACCAGCAGAGATGGTGGAGCAACTGATACGCAGTATTTT. The encoded protein is CATSRDGGATDTQYF.

V gene TRBV18 combines with J gene TRBJ1-6; 7 bases fit TRBD1. Trimming cost V 3 bases and J 0 bases; bases outside gene matches: 8. This CDR3 has 18 amino acids. Germline V CDR1 and CDR2: KGHSH, LQKENI. CDR3 sequence: CASSPLGTASSYNSPLHF. The CDR3 DNA follows: TGTGCCAGCTCACCGTTAGGGACAGCAAGCTCCTATAATTCACCCCTCCACTTT.

V and J are TRBV27 and TRBJ1-6; D unclear. The germline V gene encodes CDR1 MNHEY and CDR2 SMNVEV (reference sequence). This CDR3 spans 14 amino acids. The germline V and J ends were trimmed by 6 bases and 13 bases, with 19 bases remaining between them. In nucleotides, the CDR3 is TGTGCCAGCAGGCCTGGGTCGAGTGCGGGGCCCCTCCACTTT. It codes for CASRPGSSAGPLHF.

V gene TRBV7-9 combines with J gene TRBJ1-6; TRBD1 agrees at 7 bases. V dropped 7 bases and J dropped 5; count of bases not matched to a gene: 11. CDR3 length: 16 residues. Germline V gene sequence: CDR1 SEHNR, CDR2 FQNEAQ (reference sequence). As DNA, the CDR3 is TGTGCCAGCAAACCCCTTTTCACAGGGGATAATTCACCCCTCCACTTT. Translated, it gives CASKPLFTGDNSPLHF.

This clone came up a few times. V is TRBV4-2 and J is TRBJ2-3; tentative D call: TRBD2 (7 bases). V was trimmed by 0 bases and J by 2 bases, leaving 15 bases between them. CDR1 and CDR2 from the germline V gene are LGHNA and YNFKEQ. This CDR3 region has 17 residues. The CDR3 DNA sequence: TGTGCCAGCAGCCAAGAGGGTGCGCGGGGGCCCACAGATACGCAGTATTTT. Its translation: CASSQEGARGPTDTQYF.

The gene calls are TRBV4-1 and TRBJ2-5, with 8 bases lining up with TRBD2. Trimming cost V 7 bases and J 1 base; bases outside gene matches: 5. The CDR3 length is 14 residues. CDR1 MGHRA and CDR2 YSYEKL come from the germline V gene. CDR3 sequence: CASNPGGAQETQYF. The CDR3 DNA reads TGCGCCAGCAACCCCGGGGGGGCCCAAGAGACCCAGTACTTC.

This sequence joins TRBV5-1 and TRBJ2-3; possible D gene TRBD1, 6 bases. There are 14 residues in the CDR3. The ends were cut back, 4 bases at V and 3 bases at J, with 12 bases in the middle. Per germline, CDR1 SGHRS and CDR2 YFSETQ. CDR3 amino acids: CASSQGQRTDTQYF. For the CDR3, the DNA is TGCGCCAGCAGCCAAGGACAGCGAACAGATACGCAGTATTTT.

V and J are TRBV11-2 and TRBJ2-5; D uncertain. Germline CDR1 reads SGHAT; CDR2 reads FQNNGV. This CDR3 is 11 amino acids long. Trimming cost V 6 bases and J 5 bases, with 7 bases left between them. CDR3: CASSSRETQYF. For the CDR3, the DNA is TGTGCCAGCAGTTCCCGGGAGACCCAGTACTTC.

The chain joins TRBV30 to TRBJ1-1, with D possibly TRBD1 on 6 matching bases. The CDR3 runs 12 residues. Germline V CDR1 and CDR2: GTSNPN, SVGIG (reference sequence). V was shortened by 0 bases and J by 6 bases, with 8 bases between the two germline ends. CDR3 DNA: TGTGCCTGGAGTGTCGGGGGGCCTGAAGCTTTCTTT. Protein sequence: CAWSVGGPEAFF. Based on the CDR3 plus reference TRBV30 and TRBJ1-1, the full variable domain is SQTIHQWPATLVQPVGSPLSLECTVEGTSNPNLYWYRQAAGRGLQLLFYSVGIGQISSEVPQNLSASRPQDRQFILSSKKLLLSDSGFYLCAWSVGGPEAFFGQGTRLTVV.

V is TRBV19 and J is TRBJ1-2; 7 nucleotides match TRBD1. The germline V gene encodes CDR1 LNHDA and CDR2 SQIVND (reference sequence). The CDR3 loop spans 15 amino acids. The ends lost 5 bases at V and 4 bases at J; junction bases unmatched: 10. The CDR3 bases are TGTGCCAGTAGTCCTGGGGAAGGGGGCCCCTATGGCTACACCTTC. Amino acids: CASSPGEGGPYGYTF. The whole variable domain, filled in from reference TRBV19 and TRBJ1-2, reads DGGITQSPKYLFRKEGQNVTLSCEQNLNHDAMYWYRQDPGQGLRLIYYSQIVNDFQKGDIAEGYSVSREKKESFPLTVTSAQKNPTAFYLCASSPGEGGPYGYTFGSGTRLTVV.

This sequence joins TRBV7-6 and TRBJ1-4, with D possibly TRBD1 on 5 matching bases. Germline lookup yields CDR1 SGHVS and CDR2 FNYEAQ. The CDR3 has 17 amino acids. Trimming left V 1 base short and J 5 bases short, with 17 bases between. The CDR3 is CASSLGESGTQNEKLFF. The CDR3 DNA follows: TGTGCCAGCAGCTTAGGGGAATCCGGGACTCAGAATGAAAAACTGTTTTTT.